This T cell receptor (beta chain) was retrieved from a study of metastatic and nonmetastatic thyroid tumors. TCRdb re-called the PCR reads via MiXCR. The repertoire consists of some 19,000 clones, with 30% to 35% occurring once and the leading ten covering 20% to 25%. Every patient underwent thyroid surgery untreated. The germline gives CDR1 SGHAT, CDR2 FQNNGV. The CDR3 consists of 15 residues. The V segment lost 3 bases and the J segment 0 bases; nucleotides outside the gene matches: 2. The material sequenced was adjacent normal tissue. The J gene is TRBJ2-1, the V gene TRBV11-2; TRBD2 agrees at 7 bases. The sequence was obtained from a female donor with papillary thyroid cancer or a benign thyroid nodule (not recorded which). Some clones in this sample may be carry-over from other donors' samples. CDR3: CASSLGGSSYNEQFF. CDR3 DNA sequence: TGTGCCAGCAGCTTGGGGGGGAGCTCCTACAATGAGCAGTTCTTC. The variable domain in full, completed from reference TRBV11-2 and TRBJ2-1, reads EAGVAQSPRYKIIEKRQSVAFWCNPISGHATLYWYQQILGQGPKLLIQFQNNGVVDDSQLPKDRFSAERLKGVDSTLKIQPAKLEDSAVYLCASSLGGSSYNEQFFGPGTRLTVL.